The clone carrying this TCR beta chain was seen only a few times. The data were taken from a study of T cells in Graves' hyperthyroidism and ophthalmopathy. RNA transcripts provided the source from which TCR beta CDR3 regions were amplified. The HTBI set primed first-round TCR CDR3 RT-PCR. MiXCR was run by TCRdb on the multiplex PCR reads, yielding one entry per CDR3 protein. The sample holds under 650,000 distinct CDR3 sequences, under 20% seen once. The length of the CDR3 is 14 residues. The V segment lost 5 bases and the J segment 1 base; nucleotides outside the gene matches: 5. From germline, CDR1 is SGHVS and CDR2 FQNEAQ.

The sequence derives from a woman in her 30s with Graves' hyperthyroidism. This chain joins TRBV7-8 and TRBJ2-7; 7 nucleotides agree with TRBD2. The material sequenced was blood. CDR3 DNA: TGTGCCAGCAGCGCAGCGGGACCGTCCTACGAGCAGTACTTC. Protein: CASSAAGPSYEQYF.